These 24 T cell receptor beta chains were sequenced from one sample in a study of CD8 T cell repertoires and HIV-1 epitope variants. For these TCRs, the target antigens are not known. Libraries were prepared by immunoSEQ multiplex PCR; TCRdb keeps only in-frame clonotypes and omits some of them. In the table there are under 7,500 clones, around 60% of which are singletons. Source material: cultured CD8+ T cells derived from PBMCs. The receptors shown here come from a male donor with HIV.

Only a few counts were recorded for this clone. The chain has TRBV27 and TRBJ2-7; the match to TRBD2 covers 13 bases. This CDR3 is 15 amino acids long. V was pared by 2 bases and J by 2 bases, with 0 bases of the junction left unmatched. Germline assignment: CDR1 MNHEY and CDR2 SMNVEV (reference sequence). CDR3 protein: CASSLTSGRAYEQYF. The CDR3 DNA sequence: TGTGCCAGCAGTTTAACTAGCGGGAGGGCCTACGAGCAGTACTTC.

In DNA form, the CDR3 reads TGTGCCAGCAGTTACCGCGTAGGTACCGGGGAGCTGTTTTTT. It encodes CASSYRVGTGELFF. The rearrangement uses TRBV27 and TRBJ2-2, with D unclear. The CDR3 has 14 residues. Germline V lookup: CDR1 MNHEY, CDR2 SMNVEV (reference sequence). Trimming took 4 bases from V and 5 from J, leaving 11 bases between them.

The chain links TRBV29-1 to TRBJ2-1, with TRBD2 matching over 8 bases. Germline values: CDR1 SQVTM, CDR2 ANQGSEA. Losses at the gene ends were 3 bases for V and 4 bases for J; bases not matched to a gene: 5. CDR3 length equals 14 residues. CDR3 amino acids: CSVDYQREYNEQFF. For the CDR3, the DNA is TGCAGCGTTGATTACCAGCGGGAGTACAATGAGCAGTTCTTC.

The chain combines TRBV28 with TRBJ2-1; 7 nucleotides agree with TRBD1. J was trimmed by 4 bases and V by 5 bases; bases with no gene match: 5. From germline, CDR1 is MDHEN and CDR2 SYDVKM. There are 14 residues in the CDR3. The CDR3 region is CASSAGQAYNEQFF. CDR3 bases: TGTGCCAGCAGTGCCGGACAGGCTTACAATGAGCAGTTCTTC.

This chain uses TRBV6-1 with TRBJ2-5; 11 bases are a match to TRBD2. The CDR3 runs 14 residues. Germline V gives CDR1 MNHNS, CDR2 SASEGT. V lost 1 base, J lost 5 bases, and 0 bases stayed unmatched. CDR3 DNA: TGTGCCAGCAGTGAAGGGACTAGCGGGGAGACCCAGTACTTC. It codes for CASSEGTSGETQYF.

This chain joins TRBV5-6 and TRBJ1-6, with D maybe TRBD1 (5 bases). The CDR3 extends over 13 amino acids. The germline gives CDR1 SGHDT, CDR2 YYEEEE. The V end was cut by 4 bases, the J end by 12 bases, with 14 bases between. CDR3 coding DNA: TGTGCCAGCAGCGGGACCGACAGTCGACCCCTCCACTTT. It yields the protein CASSGTDSRPLHF.

V usage is TRBV27 and J usage is TRBJ2-1; TRBD2 aligns across 11 bases. CDR1 is MNHEY, CDR2 SMNVEV, per germline (reference sequence). The CDR3 runs 16 residues. V gave up 5 bases and J gave up 8 bases; unmatched junction bases: 11. The CDR3 region is CASSLLQTSGTDEQFF. The CDR3 nucleotides read TGTGCCAGCAGTCTCCTTCAGACTAGCGGGACTGATGAGCAGTTCTTC.

This sequence joins TRBV6-1 and TRBJ2-5; a weak D match, TRBD1 (6 bases). The CDR3 runs to 13 residues. V was pared by 6 bases and J by 3 bases, with 11 bases between. CDR1 is MNHNS, CDR2 SASEGT, per germline. The CDR3 coding sequence is TGTGCCAGCAGACAGGGTGGAGAAGAGACCCAGTACTTC. This sequence encodes CASRQGGEETQYF.

The V call is TRBV7-8, the J call TRBJ2-1, with D perhaps matching TRBD1 (6 bases). The CDR3 spans 14 residues. V was clipped by 5 bases and J by 6 bases, with 14 bases between them. Germline lookup yields CDR1 SGHVS and CDR2 FQNEAQ. CDR3 sequence (DNA): TGTGCCAGCAGCCGGTGGGACACCCCCAATGAGCAGTTCTTC. Translation gives CASSRWDTPNEQFF.

Note on this clone: Germline is not matched at one junction end, which may reflect a read error. The rearrangement links TRBV7-3 to TRBJ2-1; tentative D call: TRBD2 (5 bases). Germline V lookup: CDR1 SGHTA, CDR2 FQGTGA. This CDR3 has 15 amino acids. CDR3 loop: CASSLAGASHNEQFF. The CDR3 DNA follows: TGTGCCAGCAGCTTAGCGGGCGCCTCCCACAATGAGCAGTTCTTC.

A few counts support this clone. The V and J genes are TRBV6-5 and TRBJ2-7; D possibly corresponds to TRBD1 (5 bases). The CDR3 has 15 amino acids. Germline-derived CDR1 and CDR2 are MNHEY and SVGAGI. The V and J ends lost 6 bases and 3 bases respectively, with 18 bases between them. CDR3 in amino acids: CASRQNEDTIYEQYF. The DNA for the CDR3 is TGTGCCAGCAGACAAAACGAGGACACAATCTACGAGCAGTACTTC.

The V and J genes are TRBV7-9 and TRBJ1-1; D is uncertain. Germline loops: CDR1 SEHNR, CDR2 FQNEAQ (reference sequence). The CDR3 sequence is 16 residues long. V lost 8 bases to trimming and J lost 1 base, with 20 bases between them. The CDR3 sequence: CASGPNTAGPNTEAFF. The CDR3, as DNA: TGTGCCAGCGGACCGAACACGGCAGGACCGAACACTGAAGCTTTCTTT.

The chain recombines TRBV4-3 with TRBJ2-1; 8 bases match TRBD1. V dropped 2 bases and J dropped 8; count of bases not matched to a gene: 8. CDR3 length: 15 residues. The germline gives CDR1 LGHNA, CDR2 YSLEER. The CDR3 nucleotides read TGCGCCAGCAGCCAACGGACAGGGCTAGAGGATGAGCAGTTCTTC. Translated, it gives CASSQRTGLEDEQFF.

This clone was seen a single time. The gene calls are TRBV5-6 and TRBJ2-7; tentatively, D is TRBD1 or TRBD2 (7 bases each). The CDR3 is 15 amino acids. Looked up from germline, CDR1 is SGHDT and CDR2 is YYEEEE. Trimming removed 2 bases from V and 5 bases from J, with 17 bases in between. The CDR3 DNA reads as TGTGCCAGCAGCTTCGACAGGGAGGGGTGGGACGAGCAGTACTTC. The encoded protein is CASSFDREGWDEQYF.

V gene TRBV15 combines with J gene TRBJ2-2; D might be TRBD2 (6 bases). The CDR3 sequence is 16 residues long. Deletions cut 0 bases from V and 3 bases from J, with 11 bases between. CDR1 LNHNV and CDR2 YYDKDF come from the germline V gene (reference sequence). The CDR3 DNA sequence: TGTGCCACCAGCAGAGATGGCAGGGAGGACACCGGGGAGCTGTTTTTT. Protein product: CATSRDGREDTGELFF.

This sequence joins TRBV5-4 and TRBJ1-4, with D possibly matching TRBD1 (6 bases). The germline V gene has CDR1 SGHNT and CDR2 YYREEE (reference sequence). This CDR3 contains 14 residues. V was shortened by 0 bases and J by 9 bases, with 12 bases between the two germline ends. This chain's CDR3 is CASSLGTQGQKLFF. The CDR3 DNA reads TGTGCCAGCAGCTTGGGGACTCAGGGGCAAAAACTGTTTTTT.

The J gene is TRBJ2-7, the V gene TRBV5-1; tentatively, D is TRBD2 (6 bases). The CDR3 runs to 14 residues. Germline CDR1 reads SGHRS; CDR2 reads YFSETQ. V dropped 4 bases and J dropped 1 base, with 12 bases sitting between them. The CDR3 DNA follows: TGCGCCAGCAGCGGCGGGGACCTGTCCTACGAGCAGTACTTC. This translates into CASSGGDLSYEQYF.

V is TRBV5-6 and J is TRBJ2-7; 9 nucleotides align to TRBD1. CDR3 length equals 14 residues. CDR1 is SGHDT and CDR2 is YYEEEE in the germline V gene. V shed 0 bases and J 7 bases; nucleotides not matched to a gene: 5. This chain's CDR3 is CASSLGTGAGEQYF. In DNA, the CDR3 is TGTGCCAGCAGCTTGGGGACAGGGGCCGGGGAGCAGTACTTC.

The rearrangement uses TRBV7-2 and TRBJ2-1, with TRBD1 matching 7 bases. CDR1 is SGHTA, CDR2 FQGNSA, per germline. The trim removed 5 bases at V and 4 bases at J, leaving 2 bases unmatched. This CDR3 region has 13 residues. In DNA form, the CDR3 reads TGTGCCAGCAGCCCGGGACAGTACAATGAGCAGTTCTTC. It is translated as CASSPGQYNEQFF. The full variable domain, in which reference TRBV7-2 and TRBJ2-1 provide the parts outside the CDR3, is GAGVSQSPSNKVTEKGKDVELRCDPISGHTALYWYRQSLGQGLEFLIYFQGNSAPDKSGLPSDRFSAERTGGSVSTLTIQRTQQEDSAVYLCASSPGQYNEQFFGPGTRLTVL.

The chain uses TRBV7-9 and TRBJ2-7, with 8 bases lining up with TRBD1. The CDR3 runs to 13 residues. Germline CDR1 is SEHNR and CDR2 is FQNEAQ (reference sequence). V dropped 1 base and J dropped 7; count of bases not matched to a gene: 3. The CDR3 DNA is TGTGCCAGCAGCTTAGACAGGGGGGATGAGCAGTACTTC. Translated: CASSLDRGDEQYF.

The gene calls are TRBV18 and TRBJ2-1; possibly TRBD1 for D (5 bases). The ends were cut back, 2 bases at V and 0 bases at J, with 11 bases in the middle. The CDR3 is 16 amino acids. Looked up from germline, CDR1 is KGHSH and CDR2 is LQKENI. CDR3 protein: CASSPGAPSSYNEQFF. In DNA form, the CDR3 reads TGTGCCAGCTCACCAGGGGCCCCTAGCTCCTACAATGAGCAGTTCTTC.

The J gene is TRBJ1-2, the V gene TRBV2; unclear D gene. The CDR3 sequence is 13 residues long. In germline, CDR1 is SNHLY, CDR2 FYNNEI. V was shortened by 2 bases and J by 1 base, with 5 bases between the two germline ends. The CDR3 nucleotides read TGTGCCAGCAGTGAAAAGGGTAACTATGGCTACACCTTC. This translates into CASSEKGNYGYTF.

This chain links TRBV4-2 with TRBJ2-7; 7 bases are a match to TRBD2. This CDR3 region has 14 residues. Trimming at V came to 5 bases and at J to 2 bases, leaving 6 bases not matched to a gene. Germline V gene data show CDR1 as LGHNA and CDR2 as YNFKEQ. CDR3 region: CASSFASGTYEQYF. CDR3 DNA: TGTGCCAGCAGCTTCGCTAGCGGAACCTACGAGCAGTACTTC.

V and J are TRBV2 and TRBJ1-6; 7 bases are shared with TRBD1. Germline trimming cut 4 bases from V and 7 bases from J; bases unmatched to any gene: 10. Looked up from germline, CDR1 is SNHLY and CDR2 is FYNNEI. The CDR3 extends over 16 amino acids. CDR3 nucleotides: TGTGCCAGCAGTGGGGTGCCCGGGACAGAGAATTCACCCCTCCACTTT. Translated, it gives CASSGVPGTENSPLHF.